Listed here is a single T cell receptor beta chain. What it binds is not known. This record belongs to a study of cytomegalovirus exposure and HLA in healthy donors. Study as a whole: For the roughly 370 genotyped donors, about 79% fell within the Caucasian-associated ancestry cluster. The study's findings and limits: Earlier analysis looked at TCR beta V segments, and most were productive about 90% or about 30% of the time. According to a later analysis, donors in an Asian-associated ancestry cluster reportedly had fewer N-insertions than the roughly 640-donor mean.

Amplification used 60 Vbeta primers and 13 Jbeta primers. Here immunoSEQ multiplex PCR was the method, and the copy in TCRdb shows in-frame clones only, minus some. Of 180,000 or so clones in the sample, 75% were seen once. Sequenced sample: PBMCs. This clonotype was sampled from a woman aged 40-49 years in good health and CMV-seropositive.

CDR3 protein: CASSFSSGQNYGYTF. The CDR3 DNA sequence: TGTGCCAGCAGCTTCTCGAGCGGGCAGAACTATGGCTACACCTTC. The chain joins TRBV5-4 to TRBJ1-2, with D unresolved. This CDR3 comprises 15 residues. Trimming cost V 2 bases and J 2 bases, with 13 bases left between them. CDR1 SGHNT and CDR2 YYREEE come from the germline V gene (reference sequence).